This T cell receptor beta chain was sequenced during a study of CD8+ T cells in alopecia areata. Study background: Treated patients were given oral tofacitinib, which was dosed at 5 to 10 mg twice daily.

Treatment indicated: oral pan-JAK inhibitor, 5-10 mg twice daily. Peripheral blood and lesional scalp punch biopsies came from alopecia areata patients. Study-wide results and caveats: On tofacitinib, scalp clonality and expanded CD8+ clones among top 100 fell significantly.

Germline V lookup: CDR1 ENHRY, CDR2 SYGVKD. Trimming left V 8 bases short and J 10 bases short, with 24 bases between. The CDR3 is 15 residues long. This clone was found a few times. No antigen is known for it. RNA extraction was followed by reverse transcription into cDNA, which acted as the sequencing template. Repertoires were generated with immunoSEQ multiplex PCR, while TCRdb's copy carries only in-frame clones and drops some. The data show roughly 99,000 clones, about four fifths seen once. The chain combines TRBV10-3 with TRBJ2-1; possible D gene TRBD2, 5 bases. The TCR comes from a human donor with alopecia areata. The sequences come from CD8+ T cells sorted from blood, collected at week 24, from a patient treated with tofacitinib. CDR3 sequence: CAIDHINRGRREQFF. CDR3 sequence (DNA): TGTGCCATCGATCATATTAACCGGGGTCGCAGGGAGCAGTTCTTC.